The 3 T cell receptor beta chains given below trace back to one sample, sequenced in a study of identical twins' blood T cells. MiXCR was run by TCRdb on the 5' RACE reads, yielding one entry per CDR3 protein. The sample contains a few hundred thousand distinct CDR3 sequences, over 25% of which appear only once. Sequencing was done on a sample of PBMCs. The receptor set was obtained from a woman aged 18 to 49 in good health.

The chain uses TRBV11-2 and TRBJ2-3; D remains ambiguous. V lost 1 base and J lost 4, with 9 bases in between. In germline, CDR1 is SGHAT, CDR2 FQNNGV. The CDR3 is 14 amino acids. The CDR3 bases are TGTGCCAGCAGCTTAGCCGCACCCGCAGATACGCAGTATTTT. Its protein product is CASSLAAPADTQYF.

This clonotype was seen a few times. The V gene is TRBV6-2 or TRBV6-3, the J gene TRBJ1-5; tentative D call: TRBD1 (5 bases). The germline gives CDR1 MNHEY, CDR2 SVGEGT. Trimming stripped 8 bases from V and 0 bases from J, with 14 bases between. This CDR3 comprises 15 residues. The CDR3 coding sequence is TGTGCCAGCGATGACAGAGTATATAGCAATCAGCCCCAGCATTTT. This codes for CASDDRVYSNQPQHF.

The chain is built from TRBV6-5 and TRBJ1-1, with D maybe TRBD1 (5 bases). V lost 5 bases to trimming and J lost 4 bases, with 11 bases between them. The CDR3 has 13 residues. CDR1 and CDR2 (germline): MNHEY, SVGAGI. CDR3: CASSTQGLTEAFF. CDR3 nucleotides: TGTGCCAGCAGTACCCAGGGACTCACTGAAGCTTTCTTT.